These 27 T cell receptor beta chains were sequenced from one sample in a study of blood T cell repertoires in COVID-19. TCRdb's table, derived via immunoSEQ multiplex PCR, lists solely in-frame clones and lacks some. The sample carries a few hundred thousand clones, approximately 85% recorded once. Sequences were obtained from PBMCs or T cells enriched from blood (not recorded which). These receptors were taken from a woman aged 50 to 60 who had recovered from COVID-19.

V usage is TRBV28 and J usage is TRBJ1-3; weak D call: TRBD1 (5 bases). The CDR3 is made up of 17 amino acids. Trimming shortened V by 3 bases and J by 3 bases, and 18 bases separated the two germline ends. Germline V gene lookup returns CDR1 MDHEN and CDR2 SYDVKM. The CDR3 nucleotides read TGTGCCAGCAGTTTGCCAAGGGGCAATGGTTATGGAAACACCATATATTTT. Protein sequence: CASSLPRGNGYGNTIYF.

The CDR3 DNA sequence: TGTGCCAGCAGCTTAGGGAGCGGGGACGGCTACACCTTC. It yields the protein CASSLGSGDGYTF. This chain joins TRBV7-3 and TRBJ1-2; D may be TRBD1 (5 bases). Trimming cost V 2 bases and J 8 bases, with 12 bases left between them. CDR1 and CDR2 from the germline V gene are SGHTA and FQGTGA. CDR3 length: 13 amino acids.

The chain uses TRBV28 and TRBJ1-6; D may be TRBD1 (5 bases). The germline V and J ends were trimmed by 3 bases and 9 bases, with 18 bases remaining between them. Germline V gene sequence: CDR1 MDHEN, CDR2 SYDVKM. The CDR3 totals 16 residues. The CDR3 DNA follows: TGTGCCAGCAGTTTTCGGCCAGGGAATATTCGTTCACCCCTCCACTTT. Its protein product is CASSFRPGNIRSPLHF.

This chain uses TRBV6-5 with TRBJ1-3; TRBD1 is a possible D gene (5 bases). The germline V and J ends were trimmed by 7 bases and 4 bases, with 17 bases remaining between them. Germline CDR1 is MNHEY and CDR2 is SVGAGI. This CDR3 is 15 amino acids long. The CDR3 here is CASKWWGGRGNTIYF. Here the CDR3 DNA reads TGTGCCAGCAAGTGGTGGGGCGGTAGGGGAAACACCATATATTTT.

CDR3 sequence reads: CASSPGTGGQPQHF. The CDR3, as DNA: TGTGCCAGTAGTCCTGGGACAGGTGGTCAGCCCCAGCATTTT. The chain employs TRBV19 and TRBJ1-5; 8 nucleotides align to TRBD1. V gave up 5 bases and J gave up 6 bases; unmatched junction bases: 6. The CDR3 loop spans 14 amino acids. The germline CDR1 and CDR2 sequences are LNHDA and SQIVND (reference sequence).

The chain carries TRBV15 and TRBJ2-3; TRBD2 matches at 8 bases. V shed 0 bases, J shed 1 base, and the junction held 9 bases outside the gene matches. CDR3 length: 18 residues. Germline CDR1 LNHNV, CDR2 YYDKDF (reference sequence). This CDR3 reads CATSRDGVKRGRTDTQYF. In DNA form, the CDR3 reads TGTGCCACCAGCAGAGATGGGGTAAAGCGGGGGCGCACAGATACGCAGTATTTT.

The chain carries TRBV10-3 and TRBJ2-3; 12 nucleotides agree with TRBD2. The V and J ends lost 10 bases and 6 bases, in that order; junction bases with no gene match: 8. The CDR3 contains 14 residues. Germline CDR1 and CDR2: ENHRY and SYGVKD. The CDR3 loop reads CATATSGSDDTQYF. CDR3 bases: TGTGCCACGGCGACTAGCGGGAGTGATGATACGCAGTATTTT.

The chain is built from TRBV28 and TRBJ2-2; D not resolved. Germline values: CDR1 MDHEN, CDR2 SYDVKM. V dropped 6 bases and J dropped 6 bases, with 8 bases sitting between them. The CDR3 sequence is 12 residues long. The CDR3 sequence: CASSLSSGELFF. CDR3 DNA: TGTGCCAGCAGCCTATCTTCCGGGGAGCTGTTTTTT.

This sequence joins TRBV12-5 and TRBJ1-5; 8 nucleotides line up with TRBD1. The trim removed 6 bases at V and 0 bases at J, leaving 13 bases unmatched. The CDR3 runs 18 residues. Germline CDR1 LGHNT, CDR2 FRNRAP. For the CDR3, the DNA is TGTGCTAGTGGGCTACCGGGACAGGCTGATGTTAGCAATCAGCCCCAGCATTTT. As protein: CASGLPGQADVSNQPQHF.

This chain links TRBV27 with TRBJ2-1, with TRBD2 matching over 8 bases. Unmatched junction bases numbered 3, after V lost 3 bases and J lost 2 bases. Germline values: CDR1 MNHEY, CDR2 SMNVEV (reference sequence). The CDR3 is 15 amino acids. The CDR3 here is CASSFNSGTYNEQFF. The DNA for the CDR3 is TGTGCCAGCAGTTTTAATAGCGGGACCTACAATGAGCAGTTCTTC.

This clone was seen a few times. The chain has TRBV3-1 (or the pseudogene TRBV3-2) and TRBJ2-3; the match to TRBD2 covers 12 bases. Looked up from germline, CDR1 is LGHDT and CDR2 is YNNKEL (reference sequence). The J segment lost 5 bases and the V segment lost 5 bases, leaving 8 bases of the junction unmatched. This CDR3 has 16 amino acids. CDR3 sequence: CASSGLTSGSVDTQYF. For the CDR3, the DNA is TGTGCCAGCAGCGGGCTGACTAGCGGGAGTGTAGATACGCAGTATTTT.

This clone has more than one count but fewer than ten. The rearrangement uses TRBV25-1 and TRBJ1-1; a possible D gene is TRBD1 (5 bases). V was pared by 2 bases and J by 4 bases, with 11 bases between. The CDR3 runs 14 residues. The germline V gene has CDR1 MGHDK and CDR2 SYGVNS. CDR3 nucleotides: TGTGCCAGCAGTGAACGCGGGACCCCCACTGAAGCTTTCTTT. Its translation is CASSERGTPTEAFF.

The chain has TRBV28 and TRBJ1-1, with D uncertain. The CDR3 contains 13 residues. V gave up 5 bases and J gave up 0 bases, with 7 bases separating them. Germline loops: CDR1 MDHEN, CDR2 SYDVKM. CDR3 sequence reads: CASSHSLNTEAFF. In DNA form, the CDR3 reads TGTGCCAGCAGTCACAGTCTGAACACTGAAGCTTTCTTT. The full variable domain, completed using reference TRBV28 and TRBJ1-1, is DVKVTQSSRYLVKRTGEKVFLECVQDMDHENMFWYRQDPGLGLRLIYFSYDVKMKEKGDIPEGYSVSREKKERFSLILESASTNQTSMYLCASSHSLNTEAFFGQGTRLTVV.

The V and J genes are TRBV6-5 and TRBJ1-5, with 11 bases lining up with TRBD1. CDR1 and CDR2 (germline): MNHEY, SVGAGI. The CDR3 is 13 amino acids. V shed 6 bases, J shed 9 bases, and the junction held 4 bases outside the gene matches. The chain's CDR3 is CASSGTGGPPQHF. The CDR3 region has the DNA TGTGCCAGCAGCGGGACAGGGGGGCCGCCCCAGCATTTT.

The J gene is TRBJ2-3, the V gene TRBV18; weak D call: TRBD1 (6 bases). V lost 6 bases and J lost 2, with 21 bases in between. Germline CDR1 is KGHSH and CDR2 is LQKENI. The CDR3 is made up of 17 amino acids. The chain's CDR3 is CASSPFSGEGDTDTQYF. CDR3 DNA sequence: TGTGCCAGCTCTCCCTTTTCAGGGGAAGGGGACACAGATACGCAGTATTTT.

This rearrangement joins TRBV7-2 to TRBJ2-1, with 7 bases matching TRBD1. The germline gives CDR1 SGHTA, CDR2 FQGNSA. The CDR3 is made up of 19 amino acids. J lost 7 bases, V lost 4 bases, and 22 bases had no gene match. The DNA for the CDR3 is TGTGCCAGCAGCTCGTTGATAGACAGGGCCACGAAGAGGGGAAATGAGCAGTTCTTC. Its translation: CASSSLIDRATKRGNEQFF.

The chain has TRBV5-4 and TRBJ2-7; a weak D match, TRBD2 (5 bases). From germline, CDR1 is SGHNT and CDR2 YYREEE (reference sequence). This CDR3 is built from 12 residues. The V end lost 3 bases, the J end lost 3 bases, and 7 bases lay between the germline ends. The CDR3 here is CASSSRDYEQYF. The CDR3, as DNA: TGTGCCAGCAGCTCGAGGGACTACGAGCAGTACTTC.

The chain recombines TRBV12-3 or TRBV12-4 with TRBJ1-1; D uncertain. The CDR3 runs 12 residues. V lost 3 bases and J 8 bases, leaving 10 bases between the germline ends. In DNA, the CDR3 is TGTGCCAGCAGTTTCCCAGGTAGAGAAGCTTTCTTT. Encoded protein: CASSFPGREAFF.

J is TRBJ2-1 and V is TRBV24-1, with 10 bases that match TRBD1. Trimming took 5 bases from V and 5 from J; bases not matched to a gene: 11. CDR3 length equals 17 residues. Looked up from germline, CDR1 is KGHDR and CDR2 is SFDVKD. CDR3 region: CATSARRGTGAHNEQFF. In DNA, the CDR3 is TGTGCCACCAGTGCCCGAAGAGGGACAGGGGCACACAATGAGCAGTTCTTC.

The CDR3 DNA sequence: TGTGCCACCAGTGGTCCGGGGGGGGGTGCGCCCCAGCATTTT. Protein sequence: CATSGPGGGAPQHF. This sequence joins TRBV24-1 and TRBJ1-5; weak D call: TRBD1 (5 bases). The germline V gene has CDR1 KGHDR and CDR2 SFDVKD. V gave up 5 bases and J gave up 9 bases, with 16 bases separating them. There are 14 residues in the CDR3.

This clone showed up just a few times. The chain joins TRBV12-3 or TRBV12-4 to TRBJ1-1, with 7 bases identical to TRBD1. The CDR3 consists of 13 residues. Trimming cost V 5 bases and J 4 bases; bases outside gene matches: 4. The CDR3 sequence is CASSQTGATEAFF. CDR3 DNA sequence: TGTGCCAGCAGTCAAACAGGGGCCACTGAAGCTTTCTTT.

This rearrangement joins TRBV4-1 to TRBJ1-1; D is perhaps TRBD1 (6 bases). The CDR3 is 15 amino acids. The germline CDR1 and CDR2 sequences are MGHRA and YSYEKL. V lost 5 bases to trimming and J lost 4 bases, with 17 bases between them. The CDR3 sequence is CASSSRQETGTEAFF. The DNA for the CDR3 is TGCGCCAGCAGCTCCCGACAGGAAACGGGCACTGAAGCTTTCTTT.

This chain uses TRBV28 with TRBJ1-5; 7 bases are a match to TRBD1. Germline CDR1 and CDR2: MDHEN and SYDVKM. The junction had 6 bases not matched to a gene; V was cut back by 4 bases and J by 6 bases. The CDR3 runs to 14 residues. This chain's CDR3 is CASSYSRGAQPQHF. The CDR3, as DNA: TGTGCCAGCAGTTACTCCAGGGGGGCTCAGCCCCAGCATTTT.

The J gene is TRBJ1-3, the V gene TRBV3-1 (or the pseudogene TRBV3-2), with D hard to call. Germline CDR1 reads LGHDT; CDR2 reads YNNKEL (reference sequence). V shed 5 bases and J shed 3 bases, with 14 bases lying between them. This CDR3 has 15 residues. CDR3 region: CASSARPGFGNTIYF. The CDR3 nucleotides are TGTGCCAGCAGCGCCCGACCGGGGTTTGGAAACACCATATATTTT.

The chain combines TRBV7-9 with TRBJ1-4; no clear D gene. This CDR3 comprises 15 residues. The ends were cut back, 1 base at V and 4 bases at J, with 10 bases in the middle. CDR1 is SEHNR, CDR2 FQNEAQ, per germline (reference sequence). DNA of the CDR3: TGTGCCAGCAGCTTAGAAGCGGGGATTAATGAAAAACTGTTTTTT. This gives the protein CASSLEAGINEKLFF.

In its sample, this clone was seen a few times. V gene TRBV19 combines with J gene TRBJ2-3; TRBD1 matches at 9 bases. Losses at the gene ends were 6 bases for V and 3 bases for J; bases not matched to a gene: 10. The CDR3 loop spans 16 amino acids. Per the germline V gene, CDR1 is LNHDA and CDR2 is SQIVND (reference sequence). The CDR3 sequence: CASRQGARGRTDTQYF. The CDR3 DNA reads as TGTGCCAGTAGACAGGGGGCGCGGGGAAGAACAGATACGCAGTATTTT.

A single count supports this clone. This chain connects TRBV28 to TRBJ2-1, with TRBD1 as a possible D gene (5 bases). Per the germline V gene, CDR1 is MDHEN and CDR2 is SYDVKM. The CDR3 length is 14 residues. Between the trimmed V and J ends, which lost 6 bases and 2 bases, there was a span of 11 bases. As DNA, the CDR3 is TGTGCCAGCAGACGACAGCGAACCTACAATGAGCAGTTCTTC. Protein product: CASRRQRTYNEQFF.